The T cell receptor beta chain described here comes from a study of OX40 agonist ivuxolimab in advanced cancers. Study observations and caveats: At 0.1 to 3.0 mg/kg, CD4+ and CD8+ blood T cells expanded clonally by week 6.

The CDR3 is 14 amino acids. V shed 5 bases, J shed 3 bases, and the junction held 6 bases outside the gene matches. Germline V gene sequence: CDR1 SGHTA, CDR2 FQGNSA. Repertoires were generated with immunoSEQ multiplex PCR, while TCRdb's copy carries only in-frame clones and drops some. The sample has tens of thousands of clones, 70% to 85% seen once. For this clone: What it binds is not known.

The source is an adult with an advanced solid tumor such as melanoma, head and neck, liver or kidney cancer. The chain uses TRBV7-2 and TRBJ2-7; TRBD1 agrees at 8 bases. The sequencing used CD4+ or CD8+ T cells sorted from blood, collected in a trial of the OX40 agonist ivuxolimab. The DNA of the CDR3 is TGTGCCAGCAGCCCGGACAGGGAATTCTACGAGCAGTACTTC. Translation: CASSPDREFYEQYF.